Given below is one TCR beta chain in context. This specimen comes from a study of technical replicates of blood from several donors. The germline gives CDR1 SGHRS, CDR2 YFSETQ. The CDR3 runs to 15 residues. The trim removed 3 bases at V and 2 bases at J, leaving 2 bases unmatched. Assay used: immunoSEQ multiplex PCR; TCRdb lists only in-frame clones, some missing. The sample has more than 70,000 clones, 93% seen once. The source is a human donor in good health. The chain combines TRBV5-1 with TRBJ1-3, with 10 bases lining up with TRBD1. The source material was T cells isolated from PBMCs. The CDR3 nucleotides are TGCGCCAGCAGCTCCGGGACAGGGGCTGGAAACACCATATATTTT. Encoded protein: CASSSGTGAGNTIYF.